One TCR beta chain is described in this entry. Its antigen is currently unknown. The data were obtained in a study of beta chain features in type 1 diabetes. General study results and limits: Naive, central memory and Treg TCRB repertoires appeared more alike in patients than in healthy donors.

Naive, central memory, regulatory and stem cell-like memory cells within the CD4+ compartment were sorted using CD45RO/CCR7/CD25/CD127/CD95/CD27. Germline CDR1 SGHTA, CDR2 FQGNSA. The V end was cut by 1 base, the J end by 3 bases, with 17 bases between. The CDR3 has 17 amino acids. The investigators reverse transcribed all of the isolated RNA, so they sequenced expressed TCRB transcripts. Only in-frame clones appear in the TCRdb table, and some are missing; sequencing was by immunoSEQ multiplex PCR. The profile shows fewer than 350,000 clones, approximately 8% of them singletons. The receptor's source is a woman between 18 and 29 years old in good health. The chain joins TRBV7-2 to TRBJ2-3; possibly TRBD2 for D (5 bases). The sequenced material came from central memory CD4+ T cells from blood. The CDR3 region has the DNA TGTGCCAGCAGCTTAGGTGGAGGTGACGCTCTTACAGATACGCAGTATTTT. This sequence encodes CASSLGGGDALTDTQYF.